A single sample is the source of the 22 T cell receptor beta chains below, sequenced in a study of blood T cell repertoires in COVID-19 (dated by TCRdb to about 2020). Library preparation was by the immunoSEQ multiplex PCR assay. Here the immuneACCESS table is served through TCRdb, limited to in-frame sequences with V and J called. Missing clones are a known gap in these copies; in checked studies unresolved V genes cover under half, and the rest lacks a known reason. Present in this sample are 250,000 to 300,000 clones, around 83% of which were seen just once. The top ten hold around 5% of the sample. Sequences were obtained from PBMCs or T cells enriched from blood (not recorded which). These receptors all come from a man aged 35-49 years who had been exposed to COVID-19.

The chain has TRBV6-5 and TRBJ1-6; TRBD1 agrees at 8 bases. V shed 7 bases, J shed 10 bases, and the junction held 12 bases outside the gene matches. The CDR3 extends over 15 amino acids. CDR1 is MNHEY, CDR2 SVGAGI, per germline. CDR3 sequence (DNA): TGTGCCAGCAAGGGACAGGCGAAACTCTTGTCACCCCTCCACTTT. Residues: CASKGQAKLLSPLHF.

The V and J genes are TRBV27 and TRBJ1-2; 9 bases map to TRBD1. Germline CDR1 and CDR2: MNHEY and SMNVEV (reference sequence). The CDR3 covers 15 residues. V lost 7 bases and J lost 5; bases outside the gene matches: 11. The CDR3 DNA sequence: TGTGCCAGCACCTCTCGAGGGACAGGGTTTTATGGCTACACCTTC. It is translated as CASTSRGTGFYGYTF.

V usage is TRBV10-1 and J usage is TRBJ2-3; 8 bases are a match to TRBD2. The CDR3 totals 14 residues. V dropped 7 bases and J dropped 3; count of bases not matched to a gene: 6. Looked up from germline, CDR1 is WNHNN and CDR2 is SYGVQD (reference sequence). The CDR3 reads CASTSGGPTDTQYF. The CDR3 nucleotides are TGCGCCAGCACAAGCGGGGGACCGACAGATACGCAGTATTTT.

This clone was counted a single time. The CDR3, as DNA: TGTGCCAGCAGTGAAACATCAACTGGAAACACCATATATTTT. Protein sequence: CASSETSTGNTIYF. The chain combines TRBV6-1 with TRBJ1-3; D gene unclear. Trimming took 2 bases from V and 2 from J, leaving 7 bases between them. Germline V lookup: CDR1 MNHNS, CDR2 SASEGT. CDR3 length: 14 residues.

This rearrangement joins TRBV19 to TRBJ1-5; no reliable D call. Germline V gene data show CDR1 as LNHDA and CDR2 as SQIVND (reference sequence). CDR3 length equals 15 residues. The V gene lost 10 bases and the J gene lost 1 base, with 17 bases spanning the gap. CDR3 region: CATSLYFGSNQPQHF. CDR3 DNA sequence: TGTGCCACCTCACTATACTTCGGAAGCAATCAGCCCCAGCATTTT.

The chain uses TRBV18 and TRBJ1-3; 7 bases fit TRBD1. CDR1 is KGHSH, CDR2 LQKENI, per germline. V was pared by 6 bases and J by 0 bases, with 8 bases of the junction left unmatched. The CDR3 is made up of 16 amino acids. For the CDR3, the DNA is TGTGCCAGCTCTAAGGACAGGCATGGCTCTGGAAACACCATATATTTT. Its protein is CASSKDRHGSGNTIYF.

The V gene is TRBV7-3, the J gene TRBJ2-1; no definite D call. Germline assignment: CDR1 SGHTA and CDR2 FQGTGA. CDR3 length equals 15 residues. V was cut by 1 base and J by 4 bases, with 11 bases left in between. CDR3 DNA: TGTGCCAGCAGCTTAATTTTGGGCTTATACAATGAGCAGTTCTTC. It encodes CASSLILGLYNEQFF.

The chain combines TRBV5-4 with TRBJ1-1, with D perhaps TRBD1 (6 bases). Germline V CDR1 and CDR2: SGHNT, YYREEE (reference sequence). The CDR3 covers 14 residues. Trimming removed 2 bases from V and 1 base from J, with 9 bases in between. The DNA for the CDR3 is TGTGCCAGCAGCTTACAGGGCGGGAACACTGAAGCTTTCTTT. This gives the protein CASSLQGGNTEAFF.

The chain employs TRBV19 and TRBJ2-7; perhaps TRBD1 as D (5 bases). This CDR3 is built from 13 residues. Looked up from germline, CDR1 is LNHDA and CDR2 is SQIVND (reference sequence). The V gene lost 5 bases and the J gene lost 0 bases, with 8 bases spanning the gap. The CDR3 DNA sequence: TGTGCCAGTAGTCAGGGATTCTCCTACGAGCAGTACTTC. Translating it yields CASSQGFSYEQYF.

There are a few counts of this clone. Within the sample, other DNA sequences also encode this same CDR3. CDR3 in amino acids: CASSLSGVRTEAFF. CDR3 nucleotides: TGCGCCAGCAGCTTGTCAGGGGTTCGCACTGAAGCTTTCTTT. The chain couples TRBV5-1 to TRBJ1-1; tentative D call: TRBD1 (6 bases). Trimming took 1 base from V and 4 from J, leaving 11 bases between them. The CDR3 is 14 residues long. The germline V gene has CDR1 SGHRS and CDR2 YFSETQ.

The chain carries TRBV5-4 and TRBJ2-3; D may be TRBD2 (6 bases). Between the trimmed V and J ends, which lost 4 bases and 4 bases, there was a span of 16 bases. In germline, CDR1 is SGHNT, CDR2 YYREEE (reference sequence). The CDR3 length is 15 residues. CDR3 in amino acids: CASSPRLVGADTQYF. The CDR3 nucleotides are TGTGCCAGCAGCCCTAGACTAGTAGGTGCAGATACGCAGTATTTT.

CDR3 amino acids: CASSPDRVAYEQYF. The CDR3 DNA is TGTGCCAGCAGCCCGGACAGGGTAGCCTACGAGCAGTACTTC. The V call is TRBV6-5, the J call TRBJ2-7; 8 positions match TRBD1. The CDR3 has 14 amino acids. J was trimmed by 2 bases and V by 6 bases; bases with no gene match: 6. The germline gives CDR1 MNHEY, CDR2 SVGAGI.

This clone has only one observation. V is TRBV5-1 and J is TRBJ1-5; perhaps TRBD1 as D (6 bases). The CDR3 contains 15 residues. CDR1 is SGHRS, CDR2 YFSETQ, per germline. Trimming cost V 4 bases and J 0 bases, with 11 bases left between them. The CDR3 protein is CASSPSGDSNQPQHF. CDR3 in DNA: TGCGCCAGCAGCCCTTCAGGGGATAGCAATCAGCCCCAGCATTTT.

This clone was observed a handful of times. Written as DNA, the CDR3 is TGTGCCAGCACTCTACAGGACCCCCTTTACAATGAGCAGTTCTTC. Encoded protein: CASTLQDPLYNEQFF. This sequence joins TRBV6-5 and TRBJ2-1; possibly TRBD1 for D (5 bases). Germline-derived CDR1 and CDR2 are MNHEY and SVGAGI. The CDR3 length is 15 residues. V lost 7 bases, J lost 4 bases, and 17 bases lay in between.

J is TRBJ2-3 and V is TRBV5-1, with 10 bases that match TRBD2. CDR1 is SGHRS, CDR2 YFSETQ, per germline. The CDR3 has 14 residues. The J segment lost 3 bases and the V segment lost 9 bases, leaving 7 bases of the junction unmatched. The DNA of the CDR3 is TGCGCCACCTCAGCGGGAGGGCCGACAGATACGCAGTATTTT. This codes for CATSAGGPTDTQYF. Full variable domain (outside the CDR3, taken from reference TRBV5-1 and TRBJ2-3): KAGVTQTPRYLIKTRGQQVTLSCSPISGHRSVSWYQQTPGQGLQFLFEYFSETQRNKGNFPGRFSGRQFSNSRSEMNVSTLELGDSALYLCATSAGGPTDTQYFGPGTRLTVL.

This chain links TRBV30 with TRBJ1-1; D may be TRBD1 (5 bases). V lost 0 bases and J lost 8, with 10 bases in between. This CDR3 has 12 amino acids. CDR1 is GTSNPN and CDR2 is SVGIG in the germline V gene (reference sequence). CDR3 loop: CAWSVGVTEAFF. Here the CDR3 DNA reads TGTGCCTGGAGTGTAGGGGTTACCGAAGCTTTCTTT.

This clone was found once. The chain links TRBV3-1 (or the pseudogene TRBV3-2) to TRBJ1-1; D remains ambiguous. The ends were cut back, 2 bases at V and 4 bases at J, with 14 bases in the middle. This CDR3 contains 15 residues. Germline V gene lookup returns CDR1 LGHDT and CDR2 YNNKEL (reference sequence). The CDR3 region has the DNA TGTGCCAGCAGCCAATCTCCCTCGCGGGCCACTGAAGCTTTCTTT. Protein product: CASSQSPSRATEAFF.

The V call is TRBV19, the J call TRBJ2-6; no reliable D call. The CDR3 is made up of 15 amino acids. Germline V gene sequence: CDR1 LNHDA, CDR2 SQIVND (reference sequence). Deletions cut 5 bases from V and 0 bases from J, with 8 bases between. The CDR3 region is CASSPRFSGANVLTF. CDR3 nucleotide sequence: TGTGCCAGTAGTCCCAGGTTCTCTGGGGCCAACGTCCTGACTTTC.

The rearrangement uses TRBV28 and TRBJ1-1; D uncertain. V shed 1 base and J shed 3 bases, with 12 bases lying between them. The CDR3 runs 15 residues. Germline V CDR1 and CDR2: MDHEN, SYDVKM. In DNA form, the CDR3 reads TGTGCCAGCAGTTTATCGGGGTTAGGCGACACTGAAGCTTTCTTT. This codes for CASSLSGLGDTEAFF.

The chain uses TRBV12-3 or TRBV12-4 and TRBJ2-7, with D tentatively TRBD2 (5 bases). This CDR3 spans 11 amino acids. The ends were cut back, 7 bases at V and 3 bases at J, with 7 bases in the middle. Here the CDR3 DNA reads TGTGCCAGCATGGCGGGCTACGAGCAGTACTTC. Encoded protein: CASMAGYEQYF.

This chain joins TRBV2 and TRBJ1-1; D is unresolved. CDR1 and CDR2 from the germline V gene are SNHLY and FYNNEI. The length of the CDR3 is 13 residues. The V and J ends lost 10 bases and 1 base respectively, with 13 bases between them. The CDR3 region is CATPVGGNTEAFF. The CDR3 DNA reads as TGTGCCACCCCGGTCGGCGGGAACACTGAAGCTTTCTTT.

This clone occurred once. The V gene is TRBV7-9, the J gene TRBJ1-1; 10 bases match TRBD1. From germline, CDR1 is SEHNR and CDR2 FQNEAQ (reference sequence). The CDR3 covers 14 residues. The ends lost 4 bases at V and 6 bases at J; junction bases unmatched: 5. The DNA for the CDR3 is TGTGCCAGCAGCTCCGGGACAGGGGTACCTGAAGCTTTCTTT. This sequence encodes CASSSGTGVPEAFF.